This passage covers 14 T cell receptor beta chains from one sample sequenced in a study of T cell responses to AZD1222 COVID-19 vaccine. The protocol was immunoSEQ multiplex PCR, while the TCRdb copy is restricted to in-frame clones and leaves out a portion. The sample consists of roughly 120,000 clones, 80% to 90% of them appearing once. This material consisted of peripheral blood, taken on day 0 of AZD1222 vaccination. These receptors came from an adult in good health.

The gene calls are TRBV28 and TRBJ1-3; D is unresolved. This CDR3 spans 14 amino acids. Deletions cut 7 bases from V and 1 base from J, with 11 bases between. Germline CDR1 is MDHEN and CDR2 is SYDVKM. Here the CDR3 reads CASTGSASGNTIYF. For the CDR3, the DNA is TGTGCCAGCACCGGGAGCGCGTCTGGAAACACCATATATTTT.

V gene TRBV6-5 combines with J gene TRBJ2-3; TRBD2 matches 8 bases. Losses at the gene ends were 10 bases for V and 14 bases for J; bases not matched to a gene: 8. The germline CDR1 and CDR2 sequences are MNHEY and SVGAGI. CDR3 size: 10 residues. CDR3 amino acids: CATSGTRMYF. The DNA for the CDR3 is TGTGCCACCTCCGGGACTAGGATGTATTTT.

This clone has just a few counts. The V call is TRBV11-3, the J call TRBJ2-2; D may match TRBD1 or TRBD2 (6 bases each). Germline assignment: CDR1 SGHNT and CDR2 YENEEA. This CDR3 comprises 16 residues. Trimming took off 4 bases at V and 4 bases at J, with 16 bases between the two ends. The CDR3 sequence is CASSYGGRAATGELFF. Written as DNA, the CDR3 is TGTGCCAGCAGCTACGGGGGCAGGGCGGCCACCGGGGAGCTGTTTTTT.

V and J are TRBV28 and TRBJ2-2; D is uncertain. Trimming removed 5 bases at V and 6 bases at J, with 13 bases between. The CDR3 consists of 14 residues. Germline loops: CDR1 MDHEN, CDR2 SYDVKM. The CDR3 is CASSPRTQPGELFF. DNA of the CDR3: TGTGCCAGCAGTCCCCGGACGCAGCCCGGGGAGCTGTTTTTT.

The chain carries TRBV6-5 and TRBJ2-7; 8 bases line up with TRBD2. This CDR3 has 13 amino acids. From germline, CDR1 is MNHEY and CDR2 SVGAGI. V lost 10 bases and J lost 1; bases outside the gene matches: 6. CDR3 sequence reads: CATRGGKSYEQYF. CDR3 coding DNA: TGTGCCACCCGCGGGGGGAAGTCCTACGAGCAGTACTTC.

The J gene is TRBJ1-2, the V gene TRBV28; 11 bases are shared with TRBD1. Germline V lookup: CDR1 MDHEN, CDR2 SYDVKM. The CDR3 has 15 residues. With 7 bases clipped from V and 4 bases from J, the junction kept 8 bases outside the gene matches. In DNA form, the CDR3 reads TGTGCCAGCAAACCGAGGACAGGGGGCCTCTATGGCTACACCTTC. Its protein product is CASKPRTGGLYGYTF.

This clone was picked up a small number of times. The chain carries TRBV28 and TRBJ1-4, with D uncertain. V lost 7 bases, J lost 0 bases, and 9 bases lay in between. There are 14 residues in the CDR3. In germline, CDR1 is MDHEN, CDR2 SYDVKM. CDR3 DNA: TGTGCCAGCACCAGTTTCGCAACTAATGAAAAACTGTTTTTT. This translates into CASTSFATNEKLFF. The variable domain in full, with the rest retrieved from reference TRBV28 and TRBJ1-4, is DVKVTQSSRYLVKRTGEKVFLECVQDMDHENMFWYRQDPGLGLRLIYFSYDVKMKEKGDIPEGYSVSREKKERFSLILESASTNQTSMYLCASTSFATNEKLFFGSGTQLSVL.

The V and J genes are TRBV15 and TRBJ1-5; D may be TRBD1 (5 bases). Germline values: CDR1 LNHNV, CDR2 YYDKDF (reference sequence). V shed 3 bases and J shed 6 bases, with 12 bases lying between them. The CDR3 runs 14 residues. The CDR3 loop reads CATSSFNGGQPQHF. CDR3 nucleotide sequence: TGTGCCACCAGCAGCTTCAATGGGGGTCAGCCCCAGCATTTT.

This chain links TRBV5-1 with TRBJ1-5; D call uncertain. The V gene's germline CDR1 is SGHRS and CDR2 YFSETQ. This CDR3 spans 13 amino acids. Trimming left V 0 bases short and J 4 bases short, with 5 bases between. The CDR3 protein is CASSLDGNQPQHF. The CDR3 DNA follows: TGCGCCAGCAGCTTGGACGGGAATCAGCCCCAGCATTTT.

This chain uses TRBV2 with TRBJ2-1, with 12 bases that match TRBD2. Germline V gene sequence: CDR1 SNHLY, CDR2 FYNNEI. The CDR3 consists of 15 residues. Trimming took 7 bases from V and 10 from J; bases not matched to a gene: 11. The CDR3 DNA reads TGTGCCAGCACGGTACTAGCGGGAGGAACAGGCGAGCAGTTCTTC. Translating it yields CASTVLAGGTGEQFF. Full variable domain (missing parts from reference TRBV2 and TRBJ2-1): EPEVTQTPSHQVTQMGQEVILRCVPISNHLYFYWYRQILGQKVEFLVSFYNNEISEKSEIFDDQFSVERPDGSNFTLKIRSTKLEDSAMYFCASTVLAGGTGEQFFGPGTRLTVL.

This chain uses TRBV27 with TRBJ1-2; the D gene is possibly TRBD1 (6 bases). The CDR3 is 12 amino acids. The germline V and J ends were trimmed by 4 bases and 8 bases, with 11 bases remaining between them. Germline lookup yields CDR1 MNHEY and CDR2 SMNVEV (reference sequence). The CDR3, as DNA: TGTGCCAGCAGTTCGGACAGCGGGGGCTACACCTTC. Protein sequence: CASSSDSGGYTF.

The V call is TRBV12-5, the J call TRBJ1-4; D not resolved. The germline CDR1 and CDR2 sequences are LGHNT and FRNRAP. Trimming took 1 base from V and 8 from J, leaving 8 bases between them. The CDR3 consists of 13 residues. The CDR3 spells CASGLGTREKLFF. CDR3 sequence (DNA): TGTGCTAGTGGTTTGGGTACGCGGGAAAAACTGTTTTTT. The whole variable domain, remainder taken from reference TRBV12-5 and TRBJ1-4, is DARVTQTPRHKVTEMGQEVTMRCQPILGHNTVFWYRQTMMQGLELLAYFRNRAPLDDSGMPKDRFSAEMPDATLATLKIQPSEPRDSAVYFCASGLGTREKLFFGSGTQLSVL.

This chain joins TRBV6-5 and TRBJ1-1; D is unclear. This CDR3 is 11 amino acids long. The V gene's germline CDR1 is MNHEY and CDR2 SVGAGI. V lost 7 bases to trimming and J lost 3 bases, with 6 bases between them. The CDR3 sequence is CASIIYTEAFF. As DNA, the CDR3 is TGTGCCAGCATAATTTACACTGAAGCTTTCTTT.

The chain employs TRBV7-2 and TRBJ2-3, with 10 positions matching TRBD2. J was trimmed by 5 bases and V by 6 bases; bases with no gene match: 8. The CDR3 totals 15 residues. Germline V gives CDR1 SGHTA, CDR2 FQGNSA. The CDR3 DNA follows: TGTGCCAGCAGGATGCAAGCGGGGGGGCAAGATACGCAGTATTTT. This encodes CASRMQAGGQDTQYF. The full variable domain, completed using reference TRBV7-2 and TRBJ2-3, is GAGVSQSPSNKVTEKGKDVELRCDPISGHTALYWYRQSLGQGLEFLIYFQGNSAPDKSGLPSDRFSAERTGGSVSTLTIQRTQQEDSAVYLCASRMQAGGQDTQYFGPGTRLTVL.